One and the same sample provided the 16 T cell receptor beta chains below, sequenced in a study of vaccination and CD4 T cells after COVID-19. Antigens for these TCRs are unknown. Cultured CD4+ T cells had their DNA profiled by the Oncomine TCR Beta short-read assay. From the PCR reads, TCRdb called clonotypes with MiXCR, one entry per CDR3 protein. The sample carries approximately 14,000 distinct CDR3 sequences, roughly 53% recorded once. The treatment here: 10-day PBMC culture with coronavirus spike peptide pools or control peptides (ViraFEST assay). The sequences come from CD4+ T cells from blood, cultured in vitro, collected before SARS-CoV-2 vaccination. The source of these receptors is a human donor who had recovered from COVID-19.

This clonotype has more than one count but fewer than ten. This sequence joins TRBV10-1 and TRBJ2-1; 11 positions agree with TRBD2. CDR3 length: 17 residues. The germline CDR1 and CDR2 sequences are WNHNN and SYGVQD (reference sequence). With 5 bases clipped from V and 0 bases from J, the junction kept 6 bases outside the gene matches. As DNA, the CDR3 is TGCGCCAGCAGTCCCGGGACTAGCGGACTCTCCTACAATGAGCAGTTCTTC. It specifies CASSPGTSGLSYNEQFF.

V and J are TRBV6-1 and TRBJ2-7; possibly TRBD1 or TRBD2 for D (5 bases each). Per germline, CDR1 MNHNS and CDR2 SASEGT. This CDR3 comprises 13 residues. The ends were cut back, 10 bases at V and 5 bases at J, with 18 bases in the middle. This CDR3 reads CATRDLLRDEQYF. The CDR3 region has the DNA TGTGCCACCCGGGACCTCCTTAGGGACGAGCAGTACTTC.

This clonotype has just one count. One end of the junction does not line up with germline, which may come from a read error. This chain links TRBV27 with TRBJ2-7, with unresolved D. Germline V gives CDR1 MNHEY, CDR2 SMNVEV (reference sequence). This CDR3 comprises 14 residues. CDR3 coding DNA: TGTGCCAGCAGAGTGCCTAGTAGGGCCTACGAACAGTACTTC. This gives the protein CASRVPSRAYEQYF.

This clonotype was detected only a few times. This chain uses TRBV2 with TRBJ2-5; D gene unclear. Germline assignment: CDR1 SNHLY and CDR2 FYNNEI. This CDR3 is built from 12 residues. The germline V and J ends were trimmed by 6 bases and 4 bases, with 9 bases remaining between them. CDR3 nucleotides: TGTGCCAGCAGACGAGAAGGAGAGACCCAGTACTTC. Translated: CASRREGETQYF.

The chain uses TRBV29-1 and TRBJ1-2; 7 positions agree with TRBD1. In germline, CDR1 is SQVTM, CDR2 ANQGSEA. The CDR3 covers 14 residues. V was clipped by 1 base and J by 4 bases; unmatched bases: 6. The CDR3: CSVEATGRIYGYTF. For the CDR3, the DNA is TGCAGCGTTGAAGCGACAGGGAGGATCTATGGCTACACCTTC.

The CDR3 DNA sequence: TGTGCCAGCAGTTTGCTCCGGTGGACAGGGGGACAGCCCCAGCATTTT. It is translated as CASSLLRWTGGQPQHF. The genes are TRBV28 and TRBJ1-5, with TRBD1 matching over 10 bases. The CDR3 is 16 residues long. Per germline, CDR1 MDHEN and CDR2 SYDVKM. With 3 bases clipped from V and 7 bases from J, the junction kept 9 bases outside the gene matches.

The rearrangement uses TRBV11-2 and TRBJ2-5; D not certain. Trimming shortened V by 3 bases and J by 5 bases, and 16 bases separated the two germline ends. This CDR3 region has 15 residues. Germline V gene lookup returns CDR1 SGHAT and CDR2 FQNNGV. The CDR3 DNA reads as TGTGCCAGCAGCTTTACGGGCCTCGAGGTGGAGACCCAGTACTTC. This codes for CASSFTGLEVETQYF.

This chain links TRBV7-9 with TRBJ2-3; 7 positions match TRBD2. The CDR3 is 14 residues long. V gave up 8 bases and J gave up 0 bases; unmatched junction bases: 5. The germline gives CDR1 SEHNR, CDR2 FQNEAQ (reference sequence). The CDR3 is CASANSGSTDTQYF. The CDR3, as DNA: TGTGCCAGCGCAAATAGCGGGAGCACAGATACGCAGTATTTT.

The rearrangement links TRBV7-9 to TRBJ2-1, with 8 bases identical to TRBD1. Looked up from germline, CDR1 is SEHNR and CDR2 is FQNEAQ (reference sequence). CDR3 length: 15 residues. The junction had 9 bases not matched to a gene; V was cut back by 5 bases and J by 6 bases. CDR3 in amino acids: CASSPGGQDINEQFF. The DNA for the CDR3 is TGTGCCAGCAGCCCAGGGGGACAGGATATCAATGAGCAGTTCTTC. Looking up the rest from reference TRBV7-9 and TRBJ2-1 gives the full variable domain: DTGVSQNPRHKITKRGQNVTFRCDPISEHNRLYWYRQTLGQGPEFLTYFQNEAQLEKSRLLSDRFSAERPKGSFSTLEIQRTEQGDSAMYLCASSPGGQDINEQFFGPGTRLTVL.

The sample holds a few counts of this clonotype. Here the CDR3 reads CASSTYVQWSSGTTDTQYF. CDR3 in DNA: TGTGCCAGTAGTACCTACGTCCAGTGGTCTAGCGGGACCACAGATACGCAGTATTTT. The V gene is TRBV19, the J gene TRBJ2-3; 9 bases line up with TRBD2. From germline, CDR1 is LNHDA and CDR2 SQIVND (reference sequence). This CDR3 region has 19 residues. V was clipped by 4 bases and J by 2 bases; unmatched bases: 16.

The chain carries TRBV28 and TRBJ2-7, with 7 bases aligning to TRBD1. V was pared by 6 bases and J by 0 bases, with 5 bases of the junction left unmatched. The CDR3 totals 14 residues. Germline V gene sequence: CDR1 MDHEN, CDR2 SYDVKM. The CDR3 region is CASRYRGYSYEQYF. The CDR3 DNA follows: TGTGCCAGCAGATACAGGGGCTACTCCTACGAGCAGTACTTC.

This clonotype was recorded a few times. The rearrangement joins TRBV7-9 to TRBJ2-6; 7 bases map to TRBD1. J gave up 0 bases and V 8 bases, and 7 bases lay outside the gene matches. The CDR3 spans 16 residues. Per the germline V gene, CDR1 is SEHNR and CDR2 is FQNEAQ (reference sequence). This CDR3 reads CASSGGFFSGANVLTF. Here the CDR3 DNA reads TGTGCCAGCTCAGGGGGTTTCTTCTCTGGGGCCAACGTCCTGACTTTC.

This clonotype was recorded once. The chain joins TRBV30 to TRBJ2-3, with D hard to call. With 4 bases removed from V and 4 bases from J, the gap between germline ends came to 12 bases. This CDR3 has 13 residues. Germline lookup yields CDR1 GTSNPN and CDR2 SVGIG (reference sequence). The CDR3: CAWKTGLADTQYF. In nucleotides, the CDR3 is TGTGCCTGGAAGACGGGCCTCGCAGATACGCAGTATTTT.

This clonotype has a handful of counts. For the CDR3, the DNA is TGTGCCAGCAGAGTCGAGCGGAGCTCCTACAATGAGCAGTTCTTC. Amino acid sequence: CASRVERSSYNEQFF. The rearrangement links TRBV6-1 to TRBJ2-1, with D perhaps TRBD2 (5 bases). CDR3 length: 15 residues. Trimming cost V 6 bases and J 0 bases, with 12 bases left between them. The germline gives CDR1 MNHNS, CDR2 SASEGT.

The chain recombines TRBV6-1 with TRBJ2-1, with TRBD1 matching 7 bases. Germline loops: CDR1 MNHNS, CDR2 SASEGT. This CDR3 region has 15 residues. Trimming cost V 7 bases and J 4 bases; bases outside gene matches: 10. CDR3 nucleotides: TGTGCCAGCAATCCGGACAGGCCTCAATACAATGAGCAGTTCTTC. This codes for CASNPDRPQYNEQFF.

Here the CDR3 DNA reads TGTGCCAGTAGTAATACAGATACGCAGTATTTT. It codes for CASSNTDTQYF. This chain links TRBV19 with TRBJ2-3; D is uncertain. The CDR3 spans 11 residues. V was pared by 4 bases and J by 3 bases, with 2 bases between. Germline lookup yields CDR1 LNHDA and CDR2 SQIVND (reference sequence).